The rows below give T cell receptor beta chains drawn from one sample of a study of blood T cell repertoires in COVID-19. The protocol was immunoSEQ multiplex PCR, while the TCRdb copy is restricted to in-frame clones and leaves out a portion. The sample shows around 110,000 clones, over 65% of them seen only once. Specimen: peripheral blood. These receptors all come from a woman in her 70s with acute or convalescent COVID-19. Both conserved end residues are part of each CDR3. A D gene is named only where the DNA matches it firmly. Where a row states a size, it is once, few, many or the class of an expanded clone; other rows omit it.

>NA|NA|TRBJ1-2|TRBV5-6
CASSSLRGRATANYGYTF
TGTGCCAGCAGCTCCCTCCGTGGCAGGGCTACAGCTAACTATGGCTACACCTTC
>NA|NA|TRBJ1-6|TRBV5-1
CASSLGSGNNSPLHF
TGCGCCAGCAGCTTGGGAAGCGGAAACAATTCACCCCTCCACTTT
>NA|NA|TRBJ1-2|TRBV12-3/TRBV12-4
CASSLGGFYGYTF
TGTGCCAGCAGTTTAGGAGGGTTCTATGGCTACACCTTC
>NA|NA|TRBJ1-4|TRBV3-1/TRBV3-2
CATGGKREKLFF
TGTGCCACCGGGGGAAAACGTGAAAAACTGTTTTTT
>NA|TRBD1|TRBJ2-5|TRBV4-1
CASSQVWGKGGASGETQYF
TGCGCCAGCAGCCAAGTTTGGGGCAAAGGGGGCGCATCGGGAGAGACCCAGTACTTC
>NA|TRBD1|TRBJ1-2|TRBV6-6
CASSSQSGQGTYGYTF
TGTGCCAGCAGTTCCCAATCGGGACAGGGCACCTATGGCTACACCTTC
>once|TRBD1|TRBJ1-3|TRBV7-9
CASSLTGLGNTIYF
TGTGCCAGCAGTCTGACAGGGCTTGGAAACACCATATATTTT
>NA|NA|TRBJ1-4|TRBV7-2
CASSPQRGGREKLFF
TGTGCCAGCAGCCCCCAGAGGGGGGGACGTGAAAAACTGTTTTTT
>NA|TRBD1|TRBJ2-2|TRBV11-3
CASSPRGPITGELFF
TGTGCCAGCAGCCCGAGGGGGCCGATAACCGGGGAGCTGTTTTTT
>NA|NA|TRBJ1-6|TRBV7-2
CASTRNSPLHF
TGTGCCAGCACCCGTAATTCACCCCTCCACTTT
>NA|NA|TRBJ1-1|TRBV10-1
CASSESGQRPAFF
TGCGCCAGCAGTGAGTCTGGACAGAGACCAGCTTTCTTT